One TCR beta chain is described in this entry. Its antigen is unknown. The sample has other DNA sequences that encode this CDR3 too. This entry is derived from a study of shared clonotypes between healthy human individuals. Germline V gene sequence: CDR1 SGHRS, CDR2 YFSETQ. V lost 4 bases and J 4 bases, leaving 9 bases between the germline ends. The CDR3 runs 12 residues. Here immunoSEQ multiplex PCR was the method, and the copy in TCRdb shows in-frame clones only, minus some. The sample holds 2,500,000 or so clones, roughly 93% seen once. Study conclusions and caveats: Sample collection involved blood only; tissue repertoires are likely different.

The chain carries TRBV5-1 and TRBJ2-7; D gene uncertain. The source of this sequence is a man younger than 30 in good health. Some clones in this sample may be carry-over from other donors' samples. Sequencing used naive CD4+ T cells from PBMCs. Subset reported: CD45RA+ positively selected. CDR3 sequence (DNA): TGCGCCAGCAGCCCTGACCTATACGAGCAGTACTTC. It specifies CASSPDLYEQYF.